Each of the 21 T cell receptor beta chains below was sequenced from the same sample in a study of CD4 T cells in relation to SARS-CoV-2 and coronaviruses listed by TCRdb under 2021. CD4+ T cells from unexposed donors were collected before the COVID-19 pandemic (2011-2018). Following 10 days of culture, the EasySep CD4+ T cell isolation kit was used to isolate CD4+ T cells. What these receptors recognize is not known. Library creation used the immunoSEQ multiplex PCR assay. TCRdb limited this immuneACCESS table to in-frame rearrangements with V and J called. A share of clones is missing; checked studies link under half to unresolved V genes, and the rest is unexplained. This sample gives 20,000 or so clones in total; around 80% of them show up just once. The ten largest clones represent about 20% of the sample. The sequenced sample was CD4+ T cells from PBMCs, cultured in vitro. These TCRs come from a human donor in good health.

V usage is TRBV5-6 and J usage is TRBJ1-3; no reliable D call. Germline assignment: CDR1 SGHDT and CDR2 YYEEEE. Trimming took off 0 bases at V and 4 bases at J, with 17 bases between the two ends. The CDR3 runs to 17 residues. CDR3 nucleotides: TGTGCCAGCAGCTTGGCAAGGTCAGATAGGGAGGGAAACACCATATATTTT. Its protein product is CASSLARSDREGNTIYF.

The rearrangement joins TRBV5-1 to TRBJ2-7; D is uncertain. Trimming took 0 bases from V and 1 from J, leaving 8 bases between them. Germline-derived CDR1 and CDR2 are SGHRS and YFSETQ. The CDR3 is made up of 14 amino acids. As DNA, the CDR3 is TGCGCCAGCAGCTTGGGGTCAGAATCCTACGAGCAGTACTTC. It is translated as CASSLGSESYEQYF.

The chain's CDR3 is CAIRDRDRGQQDTQYF. The DNA for the CDR3 is TGTGCCATCAGAGACCGGGACAGGGGGCAACAAGATACGCAGTATTTT. The V call is TRBV10-3, the J call TRBJ2-3; 12 nucleotides match TRBD1. The CDR3 has 16 amino acids. The V gene end was trimmed by 6 bases and the J gene end by 5 bases; junction bases not matched to a gene: 9. Looked up from germline, CDR1 is ENHRY and CDR2 is SYGVKD.

This clone was counted a few times. The rearrangement uses TRBV3-1 (or the pseudogene TRBV3-2) and TRBJ1-4; 10 nucleotides align to TRBD1. CDR1 is LGHDT and CDR2 is YNNKEL in the germline V gene (reference sequence). Unmatched junction bases numbered 3, after V lost 0 bases and J lost 5 bases. This CDR3 region has 16 residues. CDR3 in amino acids: CASSQDLGQGNEKLFF. CDR3 DNA sequence: TGTGCCAGCAGCCAAGATCTGGGACAGGGGAATGAAAAACTGTTTTTT.

The chain couples TRBV11-2 to TRBJ2-7; TRBD1 matches 7 bases. Trimming took 5 bases from V and 0 from J; bases not matched to a gene: 7. The CDR3 is 15 amino acids. Germline values: CDR1 SGHAT, CDR2 FQNNGV. The CDR3 loop reads CASSRGQEVSYEQYF. The CDR3 nucleotides read TGTGCCAGCAGCCGCGGACAGGAAGTCTCCTACGAGCAGTACTTC.

This chain links TRBV27 with TRBJ1-2, with D possibly being TRBD1 (6 bases). Germline-derived CDR1 and CDR2 are MNHEY and SMNVEV (reference sequence). CDR3 length: 14 amino acids. V lost 2 bases to trimming and J lost 1 base, with 8 bases between them. CDR3 loop: CASSLGGHNYGYTF. CDR3 coding DNA: TGTGCCAGCAGTTTAGGGGGGCATAACTATGGCTACACCTTC.

V usage is TRBV11-3 and J usage is TRBJ2-1; D is unclear. Germline V gene sequence: CDR1 SGHNT, CDR2 YENEEA. The CDR3 has 13 residues. Trimming removed 1 base at V and 4 bases at J, with 5 bases between. CDR3 nucleotides: TGTGCCAGCAGCTTAGGACAATACAATGAGCAGTTCTTC. This gives the protein CASSLGQYNEQFF. Full variable domain (missing parts from reference TRBV11-3 and TRBJ2-1): EAGVVQSPRYKIIEKKQPVAFWCNPISGHNTLYWYLQNLGQGPELLIRYENEEAVDDSQLPKDRFSAERLKGVDSTLKIQPAELGDSAVYLCASSLGQYNEQFFGPGTRLTVL.

The chain joins TRBV18 to TRBJ2-4; D unclear. Trimming cost V 3 bases and J 0 bases, with 15 bases left between them. This CDR3 comprises 17 residues. The V gene's germline CDR1 is KGHSH and CDR2 LQKENI. The CDR3 coding sequence is TGTGCCAGCTCACCTCCTAGTCGCTCTCTAGCCAAAAACATTCAGTACTTC. Residues: CASSPPSRSLAKNIQYF.

In its sample, this clone is medium-sized. The genes are TRBV19 and TRBJ2-3; D ambiguous. Trimming cost V 9 bases and J 2 bases, with 15 bases left between them. The germline gives CDR1 LNHDA, CDR2 SQIVND (reference sequence). The length of the CDR3 is 14 residues. CDR3 sequence: CASQPWASTDTQYF. The CDR3 nucleotides read TGTGCCAGCCAACCCTGGGCATCCACAGATACGCAGTATTTT.

This clone was seen a single time. V is TRBV9 and J is TRBJ1-1, with D maybe TRBD1 (6 bases). V was cut by 2 bases and J by 10 bases, with 12 bases left in between. Germline V gene data show CDR1 as SGDLS and CDR2 as YYNGEE. The CDR3 extends over 12 amino acids. In DNA form, the CDR3 reads TGTGCCAGCAGCGTTGGGGGGGGCCGAGCTTTCTTT. It is translated as CASSVGGGRAFF.

Only one count was recorded for this clone. The chain carries TRBV11-2 and TRBJ1-5; 7 bases fit TRBD1. Germline CDR1 is SGHAT and CDR2 is FQNNGV. With V trimmed by 2 bases and J by 6 bases, 10 bases remained unmatched. The CDR3 totals 16 residues. CDR3 in DNA: TGTGCCAGCAGCTTAAGCTTAGGGCAGGGGGGTCAGCCCCAGCATTTT. Protein sequence: CASSLSLGQGGQPQHF.

The gene calls are TRBV28 and TRBJ1-2, with D uncertain. V lost 7 bases, J lost 2 bases, and 17 bases lay in between. The CDR3 is 15 residues long. Germline loops: CDR1 MDHEN, CDR2 SYDVKM. DNA of the CDR3: TGTGCCAGCACCCCGGGAGTTCGGAGAAACTATGGCTACACCTTC. It specifies CASTPGVRRNYGYTF.

This clone was seen only a few times. This chain joins TRBV1 and TRBJ2-2; the listed D gene, TRBD2, was not tested against the DNA. TRBV1 is a pseudogene locus. The length of the CDR3 is 17 residues. CDR3 sequence reads: CTSSQPRLAGNTGELFF. The CDR3 DNA sequence: TGCACCAGCAGCCAACCTCGACTAGCGGGTAACACCGGGGAGCTGTTTTTT.

This clone was counted once. The V gene is TRBV28, the J gene TRBJ1-3; TRBD1 might be the D (5 bases). V dropped 1 base and J dropped 2 bases, with 12 bases sitting between them. The CDR3 spans 16 residues. Per germline, CDR1 MDHEN and CDR2 SYDVKM. The CDR3 sequence: CASSLFVGGTGNTIYF. CDR3 in DNA: TGTGCCAGCAGTTTATTTGTCGGGGGAACTGGAAACACCATATATTTT.

This clone was picked up a small number of times. The V call is TRBV25-1, the J call TRBJ2-2; 7 bases match TRBD1. V was pared by 2 bases and J by 5 bases, with 5 bases of the junction left unmatched. The germline gives CDR1 MGHDK, CDR2 SYGVNS. The CDR3 sequence is 15 residues long. The CDR3 protein is CASSETGVETGELFF. The CDR3, as DNA: TGTGCCAGCAGTGAAACAGGGGTGGAAACCGGGGAGCTGTTTTTT. Combining the CDR3 with reference TRBV25-1 and TRBJ2-2 gives the whole variable domain EADIYQTPRYLVIGTGKKITLECSQTMGHDKMYWYQQDPGMELHLIHYSYGVNSTEKGDLSSESTVSRIRTEHFPLTLESARPSHTSQYLCASSETGVETGELFFGEGSRLTVL.

The chain joins TRBV6-5 to TRBJ2-4, with TRBD1 matching over 9 bases. The J segment lost 0 bases and the V segment lost 7 bases, leaving 4 bases of the junction unmatched. The CDR3 runs 15 residues. Looked up from germline, CDR1 is MNHEY and CDR2 is SVGAGI. The CDR3 region is CASMGTGLAKNIQYF. The CDR3 nucleotides read TGTGCCAGCATGGGGACAGGGCTAGCCAAAAACATTCAGTACTTC.

The chain couples TRBV5-1 to TRBJ1-2, with TRBD1 matching over 7 bases. CDR3 length equals 15 residues. CDR1 is SGHRS, CDR2 YFSETQ, per germline. J lost 4 bases, V lost 0 bases, and 6 bases had no gene match. The CDR3 DNA sequence: TGCGCCAGCAGCTTGGGGGACAGTCTCCCCTATGGCTACACCTTC. Its translation: CASSLGDSLPYGYTF.

The table lists this clone with a count of one. One end of the junction is discordant with germline, which a read error may explain. The rearrangement links TRBV5-5 to TRBJ1-1; D uncertain. The germline gives CDR1 SGHKS, CDR2 YYEKEE (reference sequence). This CDR3 is built from 12 residues. The CDR3 coding sequence is TGTGCCAGCAGTTTGGTGGGCACTGAAGCTTTCTTT. Its protein product is CASSLVGTEAFF.

The genes are TRBV3-1 (or the pseudogene TRBV3-2) and TRBJ2-2; D remains ambiguous. Trimming pared 0 bases from V and 0 bases from J, leaving 11 bases between. The CDR3 covers 17 residues. Germline values: CDR1 LGHDT, CDR2 YNNKEL (reference sequence). This chain's CDR3 is CASSQDLSPSNTGELFF. The CDR3 region has the DNA TGTGCCAGCAGCCAAGATTTAAGCCCTTCGAACACCGGGGAGCTGTTTTTT.

J is TRBJ2-7 and V is TRBV5-1, with D uncertain. This CDR3 contains 12 residues. V was pared by 1 base and J by 7 bases, with 9 bases between. Germline V gene sequence: CDR1 SGHRS, CDR2 YFSETQ. CDR3 nucleotides: TGCGCCAGCAGCTTGAAACAGTCGGAGCAGTACTTC. Translation gives CASSLKQSEQYF.

This clone was picked up one time. The DNA for the CDR3 is TGTGCCAGCAGCCCGCGGGCGGCTAGCGGGAGGCACGAGCAGTACTTC. Translating gives CASSPRAASGRHEQYF. The V gene is TRBV7-9, the J gene TRBJ2-7; 11 positions match TRBD2. Germline CDR1 is SEHNR and CDR2 is FQNEAQ (reference sequence). The ends lost 5 bases at V and 5 bases at J; junction bases unmatched: 11. The CDR3 consists of 16 residues. Using reference TRBV7-9 and TRBJ2-7 for the parts outside the CDR3, the full variable domain is DTGVSQNPRHKITKRGQNVTFRCDPISEHNRLYWYRQTLGQGPEFLTYFQNEAQLEKSRLLSDRFSAERPKGSFSTLEIQRTEQGDSAMYLCASSPRAASGRHEQYFGPGTRLTVT.